A single sample is the source of the 2 T cell receptor beta chains below, sequenced in a study of shared clonotypes between healthy human individuals. Assay used: immunoSEQ multiplex PCR; TCRdb lists only in-frame clones, some missing. The sample consists of about half a million clones, roughly 80% of them appearing once. The sample consisted of PBMCs. The receptors stem from a woman aged 40 to 49 in good health. Some clones in this sample may be carry-over from other donors' samples.

Remarks on this clone: This clone may be a read error of a much larger clone one base away. The V and J genes are TRBV5-1 and TRBJ1-2, with D tentatively TRBD1 (5 bases). Germline V gene sequence: CDR1 SGHRS, CDR2 YFSETQ. This CDR3 is 12 amino acids long. Trimming left V 4 bases short and J 9 bases short, with 13 bases between. CDR3 sequence reads: CASSTNRHSYTF. CDR3 bases: TGCGCCAGCAGCACGAACAGGCATAGCTACACCTTC. Based on the CDR3 plus reference TRBV5-1 and TRBJ1-2, the full variable domain is KAGVTQTPRYLIKTRGQQVTLSCSPISGHRSVSWYQQTPGQGLQFLFEYFSETQRNKGNFPGRFSGRQFSNSRSEMNVSTLELGDSALYLCASSTNRHSYTFGSGTRLTVV.

The rearrangement links TRBV19 to TRBJ2-7; tentatively, D is TRBD1 (6 bases). Trimming took 5 bases from V and 1 from J, leaving 15 bases between them. Germline V gives CDR1 LNHDA, CDR2 SQIVND (reference sequence). There are 15 residues in the CDR3. The CDR3 is CASSPTGTSSYEQYF. CDR3 in DNA: TGTGCCAGTAGTCCGACCGGGACATCATCCTACGAGCAGTACTTC.